The present T cell receptor (beta chain) was sequenced within a study of T cell responses to AZD1222 COVID-19 vaccine. Germline V CDR1 and CDR2: MNHEY, SVGEGT. The CDR3 loop spans 15 amino acids. V dropped 5 bases and J dropped 4; count of bases not matched to a gene: 1. Clones were sequenced by immunoSEQ multiplex PCR, and TCRdb holds only the in-frame ones, with some missing. The table shows roughly 87,000 clones, with around nine tenths occurring only once. The sequence derives from an adult who received the AZD1222 COVID-19 vaccine. Sequencing used peripheral blood, obtained 28 days after the second AZD1222 dose. This chain uses TRBV6-2 or TRBV6-3 with TRBJ2-3; 15 bases line up with TRBD2. The CDR3 nucleotides read TGTGCCAGCAGTCGGACTAGCGGGAGGGCAGATACGCAGTATTTT. Translation gives CASSRTSGRADTQYF.